The TCR beta chain described here comes from a study of blood T cell repertoires in COVID-19. Whole-study context: The origin of the acute and convalescent COVID-19 samples was the United States, Italy and Spain. Sample material is recorded as cDNA or gDNA derived from T cells, B-cell-depleted T cells, or PBMCs.

J was trimmed by 5 bases and V by 5 bases; bases with no gene match: 4. Germline lookup yields CDR1 LNHNV and CDR2 YYDKDF (reference sequence). This CDR3 region has 13 residues. As handled by the study authors: From reference gene primer amplification, estimates of nucleated cell counts were derived. The method was immunoSEQ multiplex PCR; TCRdb's version includes in-frame clones alone and lacks a portion of them. V, J and clone size were drawn from that table, and D and trimming were deduced from the DNA. Of about 270,000 clones listed, about nine tenths are singletons. On this clone: Other DNA sequences in this sample translate to the same CDR3.

This chain links TRBV15 with TRBJ2-7; 9 bases are shared with TRBD1. The origin of this receptor is a man aged 40-55 years who had recovered from COVID-19. Source material: peripheral blood. The CDR3 region has the DNA TGTGCCACCAGCTCAACAGGGGGCAACGAGCAGTACTTC. Translating gives CATSSTGGNEQYF.